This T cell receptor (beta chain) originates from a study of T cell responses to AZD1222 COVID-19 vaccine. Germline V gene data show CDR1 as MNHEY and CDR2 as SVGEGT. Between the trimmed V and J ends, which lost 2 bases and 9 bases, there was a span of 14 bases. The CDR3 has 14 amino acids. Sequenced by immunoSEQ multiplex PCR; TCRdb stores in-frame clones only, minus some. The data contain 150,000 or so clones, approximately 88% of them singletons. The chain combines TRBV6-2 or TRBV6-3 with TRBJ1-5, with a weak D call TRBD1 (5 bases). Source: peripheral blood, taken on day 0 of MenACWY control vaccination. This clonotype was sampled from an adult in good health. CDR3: CASSYVAGRRPQHF. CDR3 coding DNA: TGTGCCAGCAGTTACGTGGCAGGGCGAAGGCCCCAGCATTTT.